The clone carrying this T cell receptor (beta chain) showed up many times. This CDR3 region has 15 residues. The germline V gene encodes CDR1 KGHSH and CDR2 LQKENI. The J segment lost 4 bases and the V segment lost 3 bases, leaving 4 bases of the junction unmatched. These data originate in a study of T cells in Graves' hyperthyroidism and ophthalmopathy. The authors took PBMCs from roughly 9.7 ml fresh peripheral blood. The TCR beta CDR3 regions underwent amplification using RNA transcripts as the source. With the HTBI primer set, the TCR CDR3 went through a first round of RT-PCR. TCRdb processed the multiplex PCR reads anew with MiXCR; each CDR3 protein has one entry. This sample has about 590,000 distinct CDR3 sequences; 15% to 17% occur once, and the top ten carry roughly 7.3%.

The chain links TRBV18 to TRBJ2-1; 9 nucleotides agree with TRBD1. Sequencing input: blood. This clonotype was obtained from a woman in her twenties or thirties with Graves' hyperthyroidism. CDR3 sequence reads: CASSPWTGAYNEQFF. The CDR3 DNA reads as TGTGCCAGCTCACCGTGGACAGGGGCTTACAATGAGCAGTTCTTC.